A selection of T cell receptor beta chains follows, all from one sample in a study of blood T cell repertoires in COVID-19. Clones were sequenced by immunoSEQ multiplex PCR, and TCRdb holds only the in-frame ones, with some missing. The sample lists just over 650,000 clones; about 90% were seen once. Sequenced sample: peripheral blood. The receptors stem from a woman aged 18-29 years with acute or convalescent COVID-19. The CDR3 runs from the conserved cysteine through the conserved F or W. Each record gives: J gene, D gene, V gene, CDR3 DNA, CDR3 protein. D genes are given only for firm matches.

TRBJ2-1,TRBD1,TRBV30,TGTGCCTCCGACAGGGCCCATGAGCAGTTCTTC,CASDRAHEQFF
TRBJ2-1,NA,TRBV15,TGTGCCACCATCCCGTCCTTTAACTCCTACAATGAGCAGTTCTTC,CATIPSFNSYNEQFF
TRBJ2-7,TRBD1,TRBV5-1,TGCGCCAGCAGCGATACAGGGGTCTACGAGCAGTACTTC,CASSDTGVYEQYF
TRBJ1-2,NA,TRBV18,TGTGCCAGCTCACTTGAGAGGGGGAGTAGCGGCTACACCTTC,CASSLERGSSGYTF
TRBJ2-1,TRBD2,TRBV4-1,TGCGCCAGCAGCCAAGAAGCGGGGAATGAGCAGTTCTTC,CASSQEAGNEQFF
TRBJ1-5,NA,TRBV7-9,TGTGCCAGCAGCTTAGTAGGTTGGGGAGGGAGTCAGCCCCAGCATTTT,CASSLVGWGGSQPQHF
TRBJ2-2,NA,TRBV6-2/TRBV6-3,TGTGCCAGCAGCAATTTCATACGGGGGGCGCGTCTGACCGGGGAGCTGTTTTTT,CASSNFIRGARLTGELFF
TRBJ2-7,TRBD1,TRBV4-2,TGTGCCAGCAGCCATAGACAGGGAACGGCGTACGAGCAGTACTTC,CASSHRQGTAYEQYF
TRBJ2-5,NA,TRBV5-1,TGCGCCAGCAGGTCGCGCTTCACGGAGACCCAGTACTTC,CASRSRFTETQYF
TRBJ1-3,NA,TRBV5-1,TGCGCCAGCAGCTTGGGTCCCACTGGAAACACCATATATTTT,CASSLGPTGNTIYF
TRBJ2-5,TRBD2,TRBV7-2,TGTGCCAGCAACGGGGGGGCCAAAGAGACCCAGTACTTC,CASNGGAKETQYF